Described below is a single T cell receptor beta chain sequence and its context. The antigen is undetermined. Germline trimming cut 4 bases from V and 3 bases from J; bases unmatched to any gene: 14. The CDR3 runs to 17 residues. Germline CDR1 reads SGHAT; CDR2 reads FQNNGV. The data originate from a study of cytomegalovirus exposure and HLA in healthy donors. Overall study findings and caveats: In vitro data verified three CMV-associated chains as specific for CMV antigens. In a later analysis, V- and J-gene trimming of beta chains associated with a DCLRE1C missense variant, replicated independently. Highly shared sequence variants in one cluster were likely a sequencing artifact.

The primer mix had 60 Vbeta and 13 Jbeta primers. Here immunoSEQ multiplex PCR was the method, and the copy in TCRdb shows in-frame clones only, minus some. The sample has approximately 150,000 clones, and its top ten clones hold approximately 1.5%. Sequencing used PBMCs. The chain employs TRBV11-2 and TRBJ2-7; 8 positions match TRBD1. This TCR was recovered from a woman in her forties or fifties in good health and CMV-seronegative. In DNA, the CDR3 is TGTGCCAGCAGCTCAGCATTCGCTGGGACAGGTTTCTACGAGCAGTACTTC. Its protein is CASSSAFAGTGFYEQYF.